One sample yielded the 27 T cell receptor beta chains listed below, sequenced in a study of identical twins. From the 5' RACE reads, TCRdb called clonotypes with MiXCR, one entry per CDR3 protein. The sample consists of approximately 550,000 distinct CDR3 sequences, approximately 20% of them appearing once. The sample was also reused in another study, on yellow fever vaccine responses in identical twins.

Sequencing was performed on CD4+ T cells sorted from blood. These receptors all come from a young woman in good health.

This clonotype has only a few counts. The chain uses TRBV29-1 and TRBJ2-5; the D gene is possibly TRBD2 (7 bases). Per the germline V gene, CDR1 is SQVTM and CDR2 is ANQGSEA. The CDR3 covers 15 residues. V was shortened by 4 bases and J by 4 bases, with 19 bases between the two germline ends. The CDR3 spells CSVAVGAGAGETQYF. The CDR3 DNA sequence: TGCAGCGTTGCGGTTGGGGCGGGGGCTGGAGAGACCCAGTACTTC.

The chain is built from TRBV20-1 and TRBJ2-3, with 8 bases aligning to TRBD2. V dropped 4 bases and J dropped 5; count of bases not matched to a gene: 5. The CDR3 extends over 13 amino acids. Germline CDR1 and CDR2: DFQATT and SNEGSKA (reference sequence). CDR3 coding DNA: TGCAGTGCTACTAGCGGGTGGCAAGATACGCAGTATTTT. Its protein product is CSATSGWQDTQYF.

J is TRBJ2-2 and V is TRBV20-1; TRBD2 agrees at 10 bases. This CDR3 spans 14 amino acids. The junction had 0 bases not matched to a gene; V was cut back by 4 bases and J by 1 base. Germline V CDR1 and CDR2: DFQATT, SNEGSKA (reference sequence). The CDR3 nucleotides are TGCAGTGCTAAGCGGGAGGGGAACACCGGGGAGCTGTTTTTT. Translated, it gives CSAKREGNTGELFF.

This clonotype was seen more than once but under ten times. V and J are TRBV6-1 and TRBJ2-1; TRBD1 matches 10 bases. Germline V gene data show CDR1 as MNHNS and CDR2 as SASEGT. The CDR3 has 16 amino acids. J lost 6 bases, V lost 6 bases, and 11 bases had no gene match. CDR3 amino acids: CASSHTGQGVANEQFF. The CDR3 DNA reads TGTGCCAGCAGCCATACAGGACAGGGGGTAGCCAATGAGCAGTTCTTC.

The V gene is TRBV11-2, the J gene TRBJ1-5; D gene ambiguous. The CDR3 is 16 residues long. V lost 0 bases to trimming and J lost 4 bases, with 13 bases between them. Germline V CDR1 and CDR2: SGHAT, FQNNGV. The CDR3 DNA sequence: TGTGCCAGCAGCTTAGAGCCTGGGGTGCGTAATCAGCCCCAGCATTTT. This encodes CASSLEPGVRNQPQHF.

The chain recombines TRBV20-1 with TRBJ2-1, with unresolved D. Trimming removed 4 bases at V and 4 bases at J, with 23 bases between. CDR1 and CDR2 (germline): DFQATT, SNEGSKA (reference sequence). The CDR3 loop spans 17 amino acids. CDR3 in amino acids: CSATGPMGLGFYNEQFF. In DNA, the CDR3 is TGCAGTGCTACCGGCCCGATGGGTTTGGGGTTTTACAATGAGCAGTTCTTC.

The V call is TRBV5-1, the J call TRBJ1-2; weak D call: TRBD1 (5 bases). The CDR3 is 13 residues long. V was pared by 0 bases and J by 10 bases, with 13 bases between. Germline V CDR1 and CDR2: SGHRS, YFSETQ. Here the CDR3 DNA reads TGCGCCAGCAGCTTGGGCGCGGACACCCACTACACCTTC. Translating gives CASSLGADTHYTF.

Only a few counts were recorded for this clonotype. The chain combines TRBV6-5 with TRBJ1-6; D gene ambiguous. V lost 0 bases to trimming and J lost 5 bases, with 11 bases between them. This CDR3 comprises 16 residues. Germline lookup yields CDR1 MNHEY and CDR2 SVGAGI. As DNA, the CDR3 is TGTGCCAGCAGTTACTCCCGGAACAAACATAATTCACCCCTCCACTTT. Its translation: CASSYSRNKHNSPLHF.

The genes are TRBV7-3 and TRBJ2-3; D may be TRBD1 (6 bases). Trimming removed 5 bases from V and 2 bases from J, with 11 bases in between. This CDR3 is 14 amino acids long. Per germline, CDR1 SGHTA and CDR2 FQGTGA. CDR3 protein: CASSKQGNTDTQYF. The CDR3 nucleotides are TGTGCCAGCAGCAAACAGGGCAACACAGATACGCAGTATTTT. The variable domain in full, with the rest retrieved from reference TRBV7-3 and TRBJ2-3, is GAGVSQTPSNKVTEKGKYVELRCDPISGHTALYWYRQSLGQGPEFLIYFQGTGAADDSGLPNDRFFAVRPEGSVSTLKIQRTERGDSAVYLCASSKQGNTDTQYFGPGTRLTVL.

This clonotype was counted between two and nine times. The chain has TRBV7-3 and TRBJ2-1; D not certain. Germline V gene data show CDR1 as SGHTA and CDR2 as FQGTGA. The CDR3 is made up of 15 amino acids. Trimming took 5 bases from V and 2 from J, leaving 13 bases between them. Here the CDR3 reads CASSPTAQAYNEQFF. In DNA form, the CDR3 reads TGTGCCAGCAGCCCAACAGCCCAGGCCTACAATGAGCAGTTCTTC. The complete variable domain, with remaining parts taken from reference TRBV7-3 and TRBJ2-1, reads GAGVSQTPSNKVTEKGKYVELRCDPISGHTALYWYRQSLGQGPEFLIYFQGTGAADDSGLPNDRFFAVRPEGSVSTLKIQRTERGDSAVYLCASSPTAQAYNEQFFGPGTRLTVL.

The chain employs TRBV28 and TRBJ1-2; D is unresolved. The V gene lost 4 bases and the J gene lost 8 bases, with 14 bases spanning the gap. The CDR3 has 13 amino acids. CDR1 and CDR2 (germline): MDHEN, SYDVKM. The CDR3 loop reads CASSSGQGRGYTF. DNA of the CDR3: TGTGCCAGCAGTTCGGGCCAAGGGAGAGGCTACACCTTC.

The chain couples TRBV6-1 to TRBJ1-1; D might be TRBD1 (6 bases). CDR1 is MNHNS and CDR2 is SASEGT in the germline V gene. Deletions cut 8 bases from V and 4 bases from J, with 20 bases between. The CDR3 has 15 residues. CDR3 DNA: TGTGCCAGCGCTTCGGCAGGGGCCTTGGGCACTGAAGCTTTCTTT. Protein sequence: CASASAGALGTEAFF.

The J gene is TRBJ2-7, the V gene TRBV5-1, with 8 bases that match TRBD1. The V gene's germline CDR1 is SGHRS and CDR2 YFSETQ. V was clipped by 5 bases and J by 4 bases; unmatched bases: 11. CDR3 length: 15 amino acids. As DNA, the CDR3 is TGCGCCAGCAGTTCCGGGGACAGGTCGGCGTACGAGCAGTACTTC. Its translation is CASSSGDRSAYEQYF.

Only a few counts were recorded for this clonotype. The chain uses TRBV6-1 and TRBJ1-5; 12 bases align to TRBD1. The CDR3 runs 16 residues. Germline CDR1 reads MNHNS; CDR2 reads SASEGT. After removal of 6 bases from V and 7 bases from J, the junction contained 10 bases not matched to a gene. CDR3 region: CASSQGTGGTGQPQHF. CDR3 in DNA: TGTGCCAGCAGCCAAGGGACAGGGGGCACAGGGCAGCCCCAGCATTTT.

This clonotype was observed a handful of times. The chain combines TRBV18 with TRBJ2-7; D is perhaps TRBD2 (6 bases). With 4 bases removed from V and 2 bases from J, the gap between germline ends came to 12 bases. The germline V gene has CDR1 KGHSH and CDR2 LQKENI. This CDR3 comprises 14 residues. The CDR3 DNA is TGTGCCAGCTCACAGGGGCGGGGTGCCTACGAGCAGTACTTC. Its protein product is CASSQGRGAYEQYF.

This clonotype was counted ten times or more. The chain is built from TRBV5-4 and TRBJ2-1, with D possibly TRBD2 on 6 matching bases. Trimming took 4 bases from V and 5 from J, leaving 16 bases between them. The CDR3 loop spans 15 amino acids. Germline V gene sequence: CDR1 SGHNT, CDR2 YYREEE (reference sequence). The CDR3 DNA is TGTGCCAGCAGCCCCCCTCGGGGCGGGAACAATGAGCAGTTCTTC. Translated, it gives CASSPPRGGNNEQFF.

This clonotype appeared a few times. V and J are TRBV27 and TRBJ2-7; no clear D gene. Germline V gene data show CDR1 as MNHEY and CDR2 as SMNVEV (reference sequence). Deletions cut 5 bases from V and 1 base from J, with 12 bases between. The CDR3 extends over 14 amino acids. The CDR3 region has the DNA TGTGCCAGCAGTGAGACATGGGTGTCCTACGAGCAGTACTTC. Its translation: CASSETWVSYEQYF.

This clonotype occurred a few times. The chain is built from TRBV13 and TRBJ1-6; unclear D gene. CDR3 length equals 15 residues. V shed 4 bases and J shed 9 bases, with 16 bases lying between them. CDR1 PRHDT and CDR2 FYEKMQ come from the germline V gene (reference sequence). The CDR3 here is CASSSREGVASPLHF. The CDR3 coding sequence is TGTGCCAGCAGCTCCCGGGAGGGAGTGGCTTCACCCCTCCACTTT.

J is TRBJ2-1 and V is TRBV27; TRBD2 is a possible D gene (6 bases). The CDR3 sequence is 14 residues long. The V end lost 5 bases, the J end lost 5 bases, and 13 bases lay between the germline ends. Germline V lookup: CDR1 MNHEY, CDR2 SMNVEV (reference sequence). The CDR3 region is CASSLRDFNNEQFF. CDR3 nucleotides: TGTGCCAGCAGTCTCCGGGACTTTAACAATGAGCAGTTCTTC.

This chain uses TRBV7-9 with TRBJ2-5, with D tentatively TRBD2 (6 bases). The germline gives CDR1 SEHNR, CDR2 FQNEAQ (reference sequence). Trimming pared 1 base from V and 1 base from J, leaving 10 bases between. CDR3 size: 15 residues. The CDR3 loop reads CASSLVAGTQETQYF. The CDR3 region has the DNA TGTGCCAGCAGCTTAGTGGCGGGGACCCAAGAGACCCAGTACTTC.

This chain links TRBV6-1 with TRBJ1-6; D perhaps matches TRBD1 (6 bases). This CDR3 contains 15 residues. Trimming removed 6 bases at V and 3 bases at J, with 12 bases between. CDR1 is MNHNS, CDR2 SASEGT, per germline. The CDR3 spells CASRSSGHYNSPLHF. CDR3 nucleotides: TGTGCCAGCAGGAGTTCGGGACACTATAATTCACCCCTCCACTTT.

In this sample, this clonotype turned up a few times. The CDR3, as DNA: TGCGCCAGCAGCCAAGTCGGGGAGGGCCATGACAATGAGCAGTTCTTC. Protein: CASSQVGEGHDNEQFF. The V gene is TRBV4-1, the J gene TRBJ2-1; 7 bases align to TRBD2. Germline trimming cut 1 base from V and 5 bases from J; bases unmatched to any gene: 8. Looked up from germline, CDR1 is MGHRA and CDR2 is YSYEKL. The CDR3 is 16 amino acids.

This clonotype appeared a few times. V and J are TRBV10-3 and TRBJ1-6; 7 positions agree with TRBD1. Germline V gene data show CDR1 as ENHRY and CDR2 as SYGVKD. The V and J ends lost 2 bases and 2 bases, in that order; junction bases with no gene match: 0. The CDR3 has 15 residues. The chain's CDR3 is CAISETGAYNSPLHF. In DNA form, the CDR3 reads TGTGCCATCAGTGAGACAGGGGCCTATAATTCACCCCTCCACTTT.

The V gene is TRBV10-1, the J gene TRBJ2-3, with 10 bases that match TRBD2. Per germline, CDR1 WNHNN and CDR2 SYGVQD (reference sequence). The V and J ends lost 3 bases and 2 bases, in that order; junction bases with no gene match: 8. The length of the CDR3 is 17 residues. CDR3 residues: CASSESVAGGPTDTQYF. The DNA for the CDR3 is TGCGCCAGCAGTGAATCGGTAGCGGGAGGCCCCACAGATACGCAGTATTTT.

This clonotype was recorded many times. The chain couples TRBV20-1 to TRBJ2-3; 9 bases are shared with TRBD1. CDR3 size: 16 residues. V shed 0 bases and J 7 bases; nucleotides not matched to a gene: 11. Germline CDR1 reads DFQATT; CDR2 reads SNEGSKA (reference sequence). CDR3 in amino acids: CSARDRDRGKGYTQYF. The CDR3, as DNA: TGCAGTGCTAGAGATCGAGACAGGGGGAAAGGGTATACGCAGTATTTT.

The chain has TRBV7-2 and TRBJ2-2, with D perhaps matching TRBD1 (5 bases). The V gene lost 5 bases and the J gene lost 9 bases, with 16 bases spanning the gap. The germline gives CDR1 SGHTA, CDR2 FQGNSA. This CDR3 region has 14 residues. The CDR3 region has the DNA TGTGCCAGCAGCCCCCTAGGGGTAGGCCGGGAGCTGTTTTTT. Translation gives CASSPLGVGRELFF.

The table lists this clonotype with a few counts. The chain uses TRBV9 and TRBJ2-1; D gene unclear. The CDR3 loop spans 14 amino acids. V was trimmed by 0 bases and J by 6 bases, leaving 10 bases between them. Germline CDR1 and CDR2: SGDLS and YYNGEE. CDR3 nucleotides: TGTGCCAGCAGCGTAGTGGACCAACGCAATGAGCAGTTCTTC. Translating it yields CASSVVDQRNEQFF.